Shown below are 31 T cell receptor beta chains from a single sample sequenced in a study of early T cells in non-severe SARS-CoV-2 infection. TCRdb re-derived calls from the 5' RACE reads in MiXCR, one entry per CDR3 protein. The sample consists of fewer than 85,000 distinct CDR3 sequences, roughly a sixth of them appearing once. Specimen: whole blood. These receptors all stem from an adult who was a healthcare worker with PCR-confirmed SARS-CoV-2 infection or an uninfected control (not recorded which).

This clonotype was observed a few times. The chain combines TRBV24-1 with TRBJ2-3; 7 bases are shared with TRBD2. The V segment lost 5 bases and the J segment 5 bases; nucleotides outside the gene matches: 3. The CDR3 length is 13 residues. CDR1 is KGHDR, CDR2 SFDVKD, per germline. The CDR3 DNA follows: TGTGCCACCAGTGTTACGGGGGGAGATACGCAGTATTTT. Its protein is CATSVTGGDTQYF.

The sample holds many counts of this clonotype. The chain joins TRBV19 to TRBJ1-5; D perhaps matches TRBD1 (6 bases). Germline lookup yields CDR1 LNHDA and CDR2 SQIVND (reference sequence). The CDR3 has 16 residues. V was clipped by 1 base and J by 1 base, with 11 bases between them. The CDR3 bases are TGTGCCAGTAGTATAGCGTGGGGGCTGAGCAATCAGCCCCAGCATTTT. This encodes CASSIAWGLSNQPQHF.

This clonotype was counted only a few times. V gene TRBV6-6 combines with J gene TRBJ1-2; D might be TRBD1 (5 bases). Germline CDR1 reads MNHNY; CDR2 reads SVGAGI (reference sequence). V was cut by 0 bases and J by 6 bases, with 11 bases left in between. This CDR3 contains 14 residues. The CDR3 spells CASSYSPGTHGYTF. The CDR3 DNA reads as TGTGCCAGCAGTTACTCCCCCGGGACCCATGGCTACACCTTC.

This clonotype was counted a few times. This chain joins TRBV12-3 or TRBV12-4 and TRBJ1-5; 7 bases fit TRBD1. The CDR3 covers 13 residues. Trimming removed 4 bases from V and 4 bases from J; junction bases left unmatched: 1. The CDR3 loop is CASSWDRNQPQHF. The CDR3 DNA is TGTGCCAGCAGTTGGGACAGAAATCAGCCCCAGCATTTT.

The V gene is TRBV28, the J gene TRBJ1-1, with TRBD1 matching 7 bases. In germline, CDR1 is MDHEN, CDR2 SYDVKM. The CDR3 contains 14 residues. With 5 bases clipped from V and 7 bases from J, the junction kept 10 bases outside the gene matches. CDR3 loop: CASSPNRAGGEAFF. CDR3 nucleotide sequence: TGTGCCAGCAGTCCCAACAGGGCAGGGGGTGAAGCTTTCTTT.

The V gene is TRBV29-1, the J gene TRBJ2-3, with 9 positions matching TRBD2. Germline V gene lookup returns CDR1 SQVTM and CDR2 ANQGSEA. V lost 1 base to trimming and J lost 8 bases; unmatched junction nucleotides: 7. The CDR3 covers 14 residues. CDR3 coding DNA: TGCAGCGTTGAAGTAGCGGGAGTGTGGGGTACGCAGTATTTT. Translating gives CSVEVAGVWGTQYF.

This clonotype was seen a single time. The rearrangement links TRBV9 to TRBJ2-5; D unclear. Germline V CDR1 and CDR2: SGDLS, YYNGEE. V was shortened by 0 bases and J by 0 bases, with 9 bases between the two germline ends. The CDR3 has 15 residues. CDR3 protein: CASSVGSAYQETQYF. CDR3 bases: TGTGCCAGCAGCGTAGGGAGCGCGTACCAAGAGACCCAGTACTTC.

This rearrangement joins TRBV6-6 to TRBJ2-7; 8 nucleotides agree with TRBD1. The CDR3 sequence is 14 residues long. The V segment lost 6 bases and the J segment 1 base; nucleotides outside the gene matches: 5. The V gene's germline CDR1 is MNHNY and CDR2 SVGAGI (reference sequence). CDR3 loop: CASRSTGGSYEQYF. In DNA, the CDR3 is TGTGCCAGCAGAAGCACAGGGGGGTCCTACGAGCAGTACTTC.

The chain recombines TRBV9 with TRBJ2-3, with 11 positions matching TRBD2. This CDR3 has 17 amino acids. After removal of 3 bases from V and 4 bases from J, the junction contained 10 bases not matched to a gene. Germline loops: CDR1 SGDLS, CDR2 YYNGEE. CDR3 coding DNA: TGTGCCAGCAGCGCGTTCCTGACTAGCGGGGTTGCAGATACGCAGTATTTT. This translates into CASSAFLTSGVADTQYF.

This clonotype was detected ten times or more. The chain employs TRBV7-8 and TRBJ2-5; tentatively, D is TRBD1 (6 bases). The V gene lost 5 bases and the J gene lost 6 bases, with 22 bases spanning the gap. The CDR3 covers 16 residues. Germline V gives CDR1 SGHVS, CDR2 FQNEAQ. CDR3 in amino acids: CASSQWMDSSGKTQYF. In nucleotides, the CDR3 is TGTGCCAGCAGCCAATGGATGGACAGCTCGGGGAAGACCCAGTACTTC.

This clonotype has a handful of counts. V and J are TRBV2 and TRBJ1-1, with TRBD1 as a possible D gene (5 bases). The CDR3 spans 13 residues. Trimming took off 4 bases at V and 3 bases at J, with 9 bases between the two ends. Germline CDR1 SNHLY, CDR2 FYNNEI. CDR3 in amino acids: CASSGEGHTEAFF. The CDR3 DNA follows: TGTGCCAGCAGTGGGGAGGGGCACACTGAAGCTTTCTTT.

The chain carries TRBV5-1 and TRBJ2-4; D may be TRBD1 (5 bases). V was pared by 0 bases and J by 7 bases, with 17 bases between. The CDR3 covers 16 residues. Germline CDR1 reads SGHRS; CDR2 reads YFSETQ. The CDR3 nucleotides are TGCGCCAGCAGCTTGGAGCCGCGGCAGGCAGGGAACATTCAGTACTTC. The encoded protein is CASSLEPRQAGNIQYF.

Many counts were recorded for this clonotype. This chain connects TRBV5-4 to TRBJ1-2, with unresolved D. V was cut by 6 bases and J by 0 bases, with 9 bases left in between. Germline loops: CDR1 SGHNT, CDR2 YYREEE (reference sequence). The CDR3 consists of 13 residues. Here the CDR3 reads CASTPRPNYGYTF. The CDR3 region has the DNA TGTGCCAGCACACCCAGGCCTAACTATGGCTACACCTTC.

The CDR3 DNA reads as TGTGCCAGCAGCCTAGACCCCCATGGCTACACCTTC. Its translation is CASSLDPHGYTF. V gene TRBV12-3 or TRBV12-4 combines with J gene TRBJ1-2, with D unclear. This CDR3 has 12 amino acids. With 6 bases removed from V and 6 bases from J, the gap between germline ends came to 11 bases.

This chain links TRBV11-2 with TRBJ1-1; D unresolved. The CDR3 length is 14 residues. The V end was cut by 7 bases, the J end by 0 bases, with 12 bases between. CDR1 is SGHAT and CDR2 is FQNNGV in the germline V gene. Written as DNA, the CDR3 is TGTGCCAGCACCCCAGAGGGCCTGAACACTGAAGCTTTCTTT. Its translation: CASTPEGLNTEAFF.

CDR3 amino acids: CASSLGGGLNEQYF. The CDR3 bases are TGTGCCAGCAGTCTAGGAGGGGGGCTGAACGAGCAGTACTTC. V gene TRBV27 combines with J gene TRBJ2-7; D is possibly TRBD1 or TRBD2 (6 bases each). The CDR3 is 14 amino acids. Trimming shortened V by 5 bases and J by 5 bases, and 16 bases separated the two germline ends. The V gene's germline CDR1 is MNHEY and CDR2 SMNVEV (reference sequence).

The chain carries TRBV4-1 and TRBJ2-3, with 8 bases lining up with TRBD2. This CDR3 comprises 15 residues. V dropped 0 bases and J dropped 6; count of bases not matched to a gene: 5. Per the germline V gene, CDR1 is MGHRA and CDR2 is YSYEKL. The CDR3 DNA sequence: TGCGCCAGCAGCCAAGACGGGGGGGCCTGGGATACGCAGTATTTT. Encoded protein: CASSQDGGAWDTQYF.

This clonotype came up many times. The V gene is TRBV4-1, the J gene TRBJ2-3; 8 bases map to TRBD2. CDR1 and CDR2 (germline): MGHRA, YSYEKL. CDR3 length: 19 residues. Trimming took 0 bases from V and 6 from J; bases not matched to a gene: 17. In DNA form, the CDR3 reads TGCGCCAGCAGCCAAGATATTTCCGGGGGGGCGAGTTACGCTGATACGCAGTATTTT. The encoded protein is CASSQDISGGASYADTQYF.

This clonotype was counted at least ten times. The chain uses TRBV10-1 and TRBJ2-7; D tentatively fits TRBD1 or TRBD2 (5 bases each). The germline V gene has CDR1 WNHNN and CDR2 SYGVQD (reference sequence). There are 17 residues in the CDR3. V was cut by 3 bases and J by 2 bases, with 20 bases left in between. CDR3 DNA: TGCGCCAGCAGTGAAAGGCCGGGAATAGGGGTTCCCTACGAGCAGTACTTC. Amino acids: CASSERPGIGVPYEQYF.

The chain carries TRBV2 and TRBJ1-3; D unresolved. V was pared by 4 bases and J by 3 bases, with 7 bases between. The CDR3 spans 13 residues. Germline values: CDR1 SNHLY, CDR2 FYNNEI. The CDR3 is CASSAGDGNTIYF. In DNA form, the CDR3 reads TGTGCCAGCAGTGCTGGGGATGGAAACACCATATATTTT.

This clonotype occurred many times. The chain combines TRBV20-1 with TRBJ2-7; 8 positions agree with TRBD1. This CDR3 spans 16 amino acids. V lost 3 bases, J lost 4 bases, and 14 bases stayed unmatched. Looked up from germline, CDR1 is DFQATT and CDR2 is SNEGSKA (reference sequence). CDR3: CSARDPGGPSGYEQYF. Here the CDR3 DNA reads TGCAGTGCTAGGGATCCAGGGGGCCCCTCCGGGTACGAGCAGTACTTC.

This chain joins TRBV9 and TRBJ2-7; D is unresolved. Trimming cost V 4 bases and J 3 bases, with 14 bases left between them. Germline V lookup: CDR1 SGDLS, CDR2 YYNGEE. The CDR3 is made up of 14 amino acids. CDR3: CASSPLPDGYEQYF. The CDR3 coding sequence is TGTGCCAGCAGCCCACTCCCGGACGGCTACGAGCAGTACTTC.

This rearrangement joins TRBV7-9 to TRBJ2-7, with D maybe TRBD2 (5 bases). The ends were cut back, 8 bases at V and 7 bases at J, with 12 bases in the middle. Per the germline V gene, CDR1 is SEHNR and CDR2 is FQNEAQ (reference sequence). This CDR3 region has 11 residues. The CDR3 here is CASREGREQYF. DNA for the CDR3: TGTGCCAGCCGTGAGGGAAGGGAGCAGTACTTC. The complete variable domain, with remaining parts taken from reference TRBV7-9 and TRBJ2-7, reads DTGVSQNPRHKITKRGQNVTFRCDPISEHNRLYWYRQTLGQGPEFLTYFQNEAQLEKSRLLSDRFSAERPKGSFSTLEIQRTEQGDSAMYLCASREGREQYFGPGTRLTVT.

The CDR3 is CASRYRGRDEQYF. The DNA for the CDR3 is TGTGCCAGCAGGTACAGGGGGCGGGACGAGCAGTACTTC. The V gene is TRBV6-2 or TRBV6-3, the J gene TRBJ2-7, with 9 bases lining up with TRBD1. The CDR3 totals 13 residues. Germline CDR1 is MNHEY and CDR2 is SVGEGT. The J segment lost 5 bases and the V segment lost 6 bases, leaving 5 bases of the junction unmatched.

The chain combines TRBV5-5 with TRBJ2-2; weak D call: TRBD1 (5 bases). Looked up from germline, CDR1 is SGHKS and CDR2 is YYEKEE (reference sequence). V was trimmed by 5 bases and J by 3 bases, leaving 11 bases between them. CDR3 length: 14 amino acids. As DNA, the CDR3 is TGTGCCAGCAGTTCCGACAGTTACACCGGGGAGCTGTTTTTT. Its protein is CASSSDSYTGELFF. Variable domain in full (rest from reference TRBV5-5 and TRBJ2-2): DAGVTQSPTHLIKTRGQQVTLRCSPISGHKSVSWYQQVLGQGPQFIFQYYEKEERGRGNFPDRFSARQFPNYSSELNVNALLLGDSALYLCASSSDSYTGELFFGEGSRLTVL.

In its sample, this clonotype was seen many times. This chain joins TRBV7-2 and TRBJ2-7; 9 bases align to TRBD1. Germline CDR1 is SGHTA and CDR2 is FQGNSA. The CDR3 length is 16 residues. The junction had 8 bases not matched to a gene; V was cut back by 1 base and J by 4 bases. The CDR3 region is CASSLDGTGTIYEQYF. In nucleotides, the CDR3 is TGTGCCAGCAGCTTAGACGGGACAGGGACAATTTACGAGCAGTACTTC.

This chain joins TRBV24-1 and TRBJ1-1, with D maybe TRBD1 (5 bases). The ends were cut back, 9 bases at V and 1 base at J, with 11 bases in the middle. Germline values: CDR1 KGHDR, CDR2 SFDVKD. The CDR3 extends over 13 amino acids. The CDR3 region is CATCTGENTEAFF. In nucleotides, the CDR3 is TGTGCCACCTGTACAGGAGAGAACACTGAAGCTTTCTTT.

The chain combines TRBV10-3 with TRBJ2-1, with TRBD2 as a possible D gene (6 bases). This CDR3 region has 16 residues. Germline V gene lookup returns CDR1 ENHRY and CDR2 SYGVKD. The V end was cut by 0 bases, the J end by 3 bases, with 12 bases between. The CDR3, as DNA: TGTGCCATCAGTGAGTCTACGGGAGAGATCTACAATGAGCAGTTCTTC. Its translation is CAISESTGEIYNEQFF.

The table lists this clonotype with a count of one. The V and J genes are TRBV12-3 or TRBV12-4 and TRBJ2-5, with TRBD2 matching 12 bases. Trimming took 0 bases from V and 6 from J; bases not matched to a gene: 2. The CDR3 loop spans 15 amino acids. This CDR3 reads CASSLATSGRKTQYF. Here the CDR3 DNA reads TGTGCCAGCAGTTTAGCGACTAGCGGGAGAAAGACCCAGTACTTC.

This chain uses TRBV11-2 with TRBJ2-2; 9 bases are a match to TRBD1. After removal of 5 bases from V and 6 bases from J, the junction contained 7 bases not matched to a gene. Germline CDR1 and CDR2: SGHAT and FQNNGV. The length of the CDR3 is 15 residues. CDR3 DNA: TGTGCCAGCAGCACCACAGGGGGCGCGGCCGGGGAGCTGTTTTTT. Amino acid sequence: CASSTTGGAAGELFF.

The table lists this clonotype with a few counts. V gene TRBV27 combines with J gene TRBJ1-5; 10 positions match TRBD1. The CDR3 extends over 15 amino acids. CDR1 is MNHEY and CDR2 is SMNVEV in the germline V gene (reference sequence). The junction had 7 bases not matched to a gene; V was cut back by 4 bases and J by 7 bases. DNA of the CDR3: TGTGCCAGCAGTTCGGGACAGGGGATAGTGCAGCCCCAGCATTTT. Its protein is CASSSGQGIVQPQHF.